This T cell receptor (beta chain) was retrieved from a study of PD-1 blockade in classical Hodgkin lymphoma. Study conclusions and caveats: Causes of the repertoire differences remain undefined, possibly disease activity or prior therapy. By C4D1, diversity of CD4+ TCRs had risen significantly, whereas that of CD8+ TCRs had not.

The assay was immunoSEQ multiplex PCR, and TCRdb's table has in-frame clones only and misses some. The table records 35,000 to 50,000 clones, roughly 70% of them present only once. The time point here: cycle 4 day 1 (C4D1), after five to seven weeks of nivolumab. All trial patients relapsed after autologous stem cell transplantation. This clone was counted many times. Its specificity is not known. V lost 2 bases and J lost 3, with 5 bases in between. Germline CDR1 SGHTA, CDR2 FQGNSA. CDR3 size: 13 residues. This material consisted of peripheral blood mononuclear cells (PBMCs), taken before the fourth cycle of nivolumab. The J gene is TRBJ2-1, the V gene TRBV7-2; D gene uncertain. The origin of this receptor is a human donor with classical Hodgkin lymphoma. The CDR3 spells CASSLSLYNEQFF. As DNA, the CDR3 is TGTGCCAGCAGCTTATCTCTCTACAATGAGCAGTTCTTC.